This passage covers 31 T cell receptor beta chains from one sample sequenced in a study of T cells in Graves' hyperthyroidism and ophthalmopathy. Amplification targeted TCR beta CDR3 regions from RNA transcripts. The primer set for the first-round RT-PCR of the TCR CDR3 was HTBI. Each CDR3 protein is one row after TCRdb ran MiXCR on the multiplex PCR reads. The table includes hundreds of thousands of distinct CDR3 sequences, roughly 15% detected once. Specimen: blood. The receptors derive from a woman between 40 and 50 years old with Graves' ophthalmopathy.

This clonotype was counted many times. The chain recombines TRBV11-2 with TRBJ2-7, with D perhaps TRBD2 (6 bases). Germline assignment: CDR1 SGHAT and CDR2 FQNNGV. CDR3 length: 16 residues. The V and J ends lost 6 bases and 3 bases respectively, with 21 bases between them. The CDR3 region is CASRRPGDSTYYEQYF. In nucleotides, the CDR3 is TGTGCCAGCAGGAGACCCGGGGACTCAACTTACTACGAGCAGTACTTC.

Many counts were recorded for this clonotype. This rearrangement joins TRBV12-3 or TRBV12-4 to TRBJ2-5; 9 positions match TRBD2. The CDR3 has 14 amino acids. V lost 5 bases, J lost 5 bases, and 6 bases stayed unmatched. The CDR3 sequence is CASSKRGAVETQYF. CDR3 in DNA: TGTGCCAGCAGTAAGCGGGGGGCGGTTGAGACCCAGTACTTC.

The chain uses TRBV6-1 and TRBJ2-3; 7 bases match TRBD1. V trimming: 5 bases; J trimming: 5 bases; junction bases outside the gene matches: 7. The CDR3 contains 14 residues. In germline, CDR1 is MNHNS, CDR2 SASEGT. CDR3 DNA sequence: TGTGCCAGCAGTAGGAACCAGGGGGAAGATACGCAGTATTTT. It is translated as CASSRNQGEDTQYF.

This clonotype was seen a handful of times. This chain connects TRBV7-9 to TRBJ2-7; D is unclear. CDR3 length: 15 residues. The germline V gene has CDR1 SEHNR and CDR2 FQNEAQ (reference sequence). V was pared by 5 bases and J by 0 bases, with 14 bases between. This CDR3 is CASSAPYNYSYEQYF. For the CDR3, the DNA is TGTGCCAGCAGCGCACCCTACAATTACTCCTACGAGCAGTACTTC.

The chain joins TRBV11-3 to TRBJ1-4, with D possibly being TRBD1 (6 bases). The germline V and J ends were trimmed by 0 bases and 7 bases, with 12 bases remaining between them. CDR3 length: 15 amino acids. Germline V CDR1 and CDR2: SGHNT, YENEEA. The CDR3 sequence is CASSLEQGCIEKLFF. CDR3 nucleotides: TGTGCCAGCAGCTTAGAACAGGGCTGTATTGAAAAACTGTTTTTT.

This clonotype was seen at least ten times. The V and J genes are TRBV29-1 and TRBJ2-3; a weak D match, TRBD2 (6 bases). Looked up from germline, CDR1 is SQVTM and CDR2 is ANQGSEA. This CDR3 comprises 16 residues. Trimming shortened V by 0 bases and J by 0 bases, and 13 bases separated the two germline ends. CDR3 region: CSVEDRRATSTDTQYF. The CDR3 bases are TGCAGCGTTGAAGATCGGAGGGCTACTAGCACAGATACGCAGTATTTT.

V usage is TRBV19 and J usage is TRBJ1-5; possible D gene TRBD1, 6 bases. V gave up 7 bases and J gave up 5 bases, with 18 bases separating them. CDR1 is LNHDA and CDR2 is SQIVND in the germline V gene (reference sequence). This CDR3 is built from 15 residues. The CDR3 DNA sequence: TGTGCCAGTAACCCACCAGGGGACGGATATCAGCCCCAGCATTTT. It translates to CASNPPGDGYQPQHF.

This clonotype was counted ten times or more. The chain couples TRBV27 to TRBJ1-6; the match to TRBD1 covers 7 bases. Germline V gives CDR1 MNHEY, CDR2 SMNVEV (reference sequence). V dropped 4 bases and J dropped 6; count of bases not matched to a gene: 6. The CDR3 sequence is 15 residues long. The chain's CDR3 is CASSSPGTVNSPLHF. CDR3 nucleotides: TGTGCCAGCAGTTCCCCCGGGACAGTTAATTCACCCCTCCACTTT.

This clonotype was detected many times. This chain connects TRBV5-8 to TRBJ1-1, with no clear D. This CDR3 is 13 amino acids long. Germline loops: CDR1 SGHTS, CDR2 YDEGEE. The ends were cut back, 4 bases at V and 1 base at J, with 8 bases in the middle. CDR3 sequence (DNA): TGTGCCAGCAGCCCGACACCGAACACTGAAGCTTTCTTT. This sequence encodes CASSPTPNTEAFF.

The sample holds many counts of this clonotype. The chain has TRBV5-1 and TRBJ2-2, with D perhaps TRBD1 (6 bases). The CDR3 consists of 15 residues. The germline V gene has CDR1 SGHRS and CDR2 YFSETQ. V was shortened by 1 base and J by 7 bases, with 14 bases between the two germline ends. CDR3 sequence: CASSLTGPEIGELFF. In DNA, the CDR3 is TGCGCCAGCAGCTTGACAGGGCCTGAAATCGGGGAGCTGTTTTTT.

This clonotype was counted only a few times. The chain carries TRBV9 and TRBJ1-1; D is perhaps TRBD1 (6 bases). V gave up 3 bases and J gave up 5 bases, with 17 bases separating them. Germline V gene data show CDR1 as SGDLS and CDR2 as YYNGEE. This CDR3 region has 15 residues. This CDR3 reads CASSARGGLGTEAFF. In DNA form, the CDR3 reads TGTGCCAGCAGCGCCCGAGGGGGGTTAGGGACTGAAGCTTTCTTT.

At least ten counts were recorded for this clonotype. The rearrangement joins TRBV5-1 to TRBJ2-1; D gene unclear. The CDR3 is made up of 14 amino acids. Trimming left V 3 bases short and J 5 bases short, with 12 bases between. The germline CDR1 and CDR2 sequences are SGHRS and YFSETQ. The CDR3 DNA reads TGCGCCAGCAGCTGGGCGGACCTTAACAATGAGCAGTTCTTC. Translation gives CASSWADLNNEQFF.

Comments on this clonotype: With a much larger clone just one base away, this may be a read error. J is TRBJ1-4 and V is TRBV5-5; maybe TRBD1 (5 bases). Trimming shortened V by 3 bases and J by 0 bases, and 15 bases separated the two germline ends. The CDR3 spans 17 residues. CDR1 is SGHKS and CDR2 is YYEKEE in the germline V gene (reference sequence). CDR3 nucleotides: TGTGCCAGCAGCTCGGAATTTGGGGGAGCAACTAATGAAAAACTGTTTTTT. Amino acid sequence: CASSSEFGGATNEKLFF.

There are a few counts of this clonotype. This chain joins TRBV10-3 and TRBJ1-1; unclear D gene. Germline CDR1 and CDR2: ENHRY and SYGVKD. The CDR3 runs 15 residues. V lost 3 bases and J lost 1, with 12 bases in between. This chain's CDR3 is CAISDPGNPNTEAFF. In nucleotides, the CDR3 is TGTGCCATCAGTGATCCTGGGAACCCGAACACTGAAGCTTTCTTT.

The genes are TRBV28 and TRBJ2-1; unclear D gene. The CDR3 sequence is 13 residues long. The V gene lost 7 bases and the J gene lost 2 bases, with 9 bases spanning the gap. Germline V lookup: CDR1 MDHEN, CDR2 SYDVKM. CDR3 sequence (DNA): TGTGCCAGCACGGCGGAGCCCTACAATGAGCAGTTCTTC. Protein: CASTAEPYNEQFF.

This clonotype appeared a few times. The chain employs TRBV28 and TRBJ2-3; the D gene is possibly TRBD2 (7 bases). V dropped 3 bases and J dropped 5 bases, with 12 bases sitting between them. Per germline, CDR1 MDHEN and CDR2 SYDVKM. The CDR3 extends over 14 amino acids. CDR3 sequence: CASSFGGGVDTQYF. CDR3 DNA: TGTGCCAGCAGTTTCGGAGGGGGGGTAGATACGCAGTATTTT.

This clonotype was recorded many times. The genes are TRBV2 and TRBJ2-2; 10 nucleotides match TRBD2. The CDR3 has 16 amino acids. Trimming at V came to 7 bases and at J to 5 bases, leaving 10 bases not matched to a gene. Germline V CDR1 and CDR2: SNHLY, FYNNEI. For the CDR3, the DNA is TGTGCCAGCAAAGTCTCTAGCGGGAGTCGAACCGGGGAGCTGTTTTTT. Translation: CASKVSSGSRTGELFF.

The rearrangement uses TRBV20-1 and TRBJ1-1; no clear D. The CDR3 spans 13 residues. CDR1 and CDR2 (germline): DFQATT, SNEGSKA (reference sequence). Trimming removed 1 base from V and 2 bases from J, with 8 bases in between. CDR3 loop: CSARGWENTEAFF. As DNA, the CDR3 is TGCAGTGCTAGAGGGTGGGAAAACACTGAAGCTTTCTTT.

This clonotype has a count of ten or more. This rearrangement joins TRBV29-1 to TRBJ2-2, with unresolved D. The V gene lost 5 bases and the J gene lost 1 base, with 8 bases spanning the gap. The germline V gene encodes CDR1 SQVTM and CDR2 ANQGSEA. The CDR3 is 13 residues long. The CDR3 sequence is CSVRDRNTGELFF. In DNA form, the CDR3 reads TGCAGCGTTCGAGACCGGAACACCGGGGAGCTGTTTTTT.

The chain recombines TRBV20-1 with TRBJ1-5, with D maybe TRBD1 (5 bases). Per germline, CDR1 DFQATT and CDR2 SNEGSKA (reference sequence). V dropped 6 bases and J dropped 0 bases, with 15 bases sitting between them. The CDR3 sequence is 15 residues long. The CDR3 DNA reads TGCAGTGCCCCTGGCGGGGGGGGTAGCAATCAGCCCCAGCATTTT. It specifies CSAPGGGGSNQPQHF.

This clonotype has ten or more counts. CDR3 amino acids: CASSPPGQHTKAFF. CDR3 sequence (DNA): TGTGCCAGCAGTCCTCCGGGACAGCATACCAAAGCTTTCTTT. The V and J genes are TRBV27 and TRBJ1-1, with 7 bases identical to TRBD1. The length of the CDR3 is 14 residues. Germline CDR1 reads MNHEY; CDR2 reads SMNVEV (reference sequence). V dropped 5 bases and J dropped 9; count of bases not matched to a gene: 12.

The DNA for the CDR3 is TGTGCCAGCAGTGGGGGTGGCAGAAGGGCTGGCTACACCTTC. The encoded protein is CASSGGGRRAGYTF. The chain carries TRBV28 and TRBJ1-2, with D possibly being TRBD1 (5 bases). The CDR3 spans 14 residues. V lost 5 bases to trimming and J lost 7 bases, with 17 bases between them. CDR1 and CDR2 from the germline V gene are MDHEN and SYDVKM.

This clonotype was seen many times. This chain connects TRBV6-1 to TRBJ1-1, with D possibly TRBD1 on 5 matching bases. CDR1 is MNHNS and CDR2 is SASEGT in the germline V gene. The CDR3 covers 13 residues. The V gene lost 3 bases and the J gene lost 5 bases, with 10 bases spanning the gap. As DNA, the CDR3 is TGTGCCAGCAGTGAGAGGGGCGGAACTGAAGCTTTCTTT. It is translated as CASSERGGTEAFF.

About this clonotype: Sequence at one end of the junction differs from germline and may be a read error. The J gene is TRBJ2-1, the V gene TRBV7-7; TRBD2 matches at 8 bases. Per germline, CDR1 SSHAT and CDR2 FNYEAQ (reference sequence). The CDR3 is 16 residues long. The CDR3 DNA reads as TGTGCTAGCAGCCCCGCGGGGGGCCGTCCTTACAATGAGCAGTTCTTC. Amino acid sequence: CASSPAGGRPYNEQFF.

The genes are TRBV9 and TRBJ2-2, with 11 bases lining up with TRBD2. Germline lookup yields CDR1 SGDLS and CDR2 YYNGEE. This CDR3 region has 15 residues. The J segment lost 8 bases and the V segment lost 4 bases, leaving 7 bases of the junction unmatched. This CDR3 reads CASSIGTSGFGELFF. Here the CDR3 DNA reads TGTGCCAGCAGCATCGGGACTAGCGGTTTTGGGGAGCTGTTTTTT.

This clonotype was observed at least ten times. The genes are TRBV3-1 and TRBJ2-1; the D is unclear. Trimming took 10 bases from V and 10 from J, leaving 14 bases between them. This CDR3 has 11 amino acids. Looked up from germline, CDR1 is LGHDT and CDR2 is YNNKEL (reference sequence). Written as DNA, the CDR3 is TGTGCCAATTTCCGTGAGTGGGAGCAGTTCTTC. Amino acids: CANFREWEQFF.

This clonotype was seen ten or more times. This chain links TRBV2 with TRBJ1-5; D uncertain. Germline CDR1 SNHLY, CDR2 FYNNEI. CDR3 length: 15 residues. Trimming removed 4 bases from V and 0 bases from J, with 10 bases in between. The CDR3 DNA reads as TGTGCCAGCAGTGTCCAAGGGCTTAGCAATCAGCCCCAGCATTTT. Translated: CASSVQGLSNQPQHF.

This chain uses TRBV7-2 with TRBJ2-1; 9 bases line up with TRBD2. Germline assignment: CDR1 SGHTA and CDR2 FQGNSA. The length of the CDR3 is 14 residues. The trim removed 5 bases at V and 9 bases at J, leaving 8 bases unmatched. The CDR3, as DNA: TGTGCCAGCAGCCAAGGCGGCGGGAGGGTTGAGCAGTTCTTC. Its protein is CASSQGGGRVEQFF.

This clonotype has ten or more counts. The CDR3 is CASSPGAGRATGETQYF. The CDR3 region has the DNA TGTGCCAGCAGCCCCGGCGCCGGGAGGGCCACAGGAGAGACCCAGTACTTC. This chain uses TRBV3-1 with TRBJ2-5; 8 bases line up with TRBD2. The trim removed 4 bases at V and 4 bases at J, leaving 14 bases unmatched. In germline, CDR1 is LGHDT, CDR2 YNNKEL (reference sequence). The CDR3 length is 17 residues.

This clonotype was observed a few times. This sequence joins TRBV3-1 and TRBJ2-1; 9 bases match TRBD2. V shed 0 bases, J shed 0 bases, and the junction held 6 bases outside the gene matches. CDR1 is LGHDT, CDR2 YNNKEL, per germline (reference sequence). This CDR3 spans 18 amino acids. The CDR3, as DNA: TGTGCCAGCAGCCAAGACTGGCTAGCGGGGCCCTCCTACAATGAGCAGTTCTTC. It codes for CASSQDWLAGPSYNEQFF.

The chain couples TRBV12-3 or TRBV12-4 to TRBJ2-7, with TRBD2 matching over 10 bases. This CDR3 has 14 residues. V lost 10 bases, J lost 7 bases, and 13 bases stayed unmatched. As DNA, the CDR3 is TGTGCCATCGGACTAGCGGACCTCCTGGGAGAGCAGTACTTC. Translated: CAIGLADLLGEQYF.